This record looks at one T cell receptor (beta chain) sequence and its context. Antigen unknown. The sample is drawn from a study of shared clonotypes between healthy human individuals. Study findings and constraints: Approximately 4.6% of naive CD4 clonotypes were common to a few donors. Though the depth was large, rarefaction showed that sorted-subset sequencing was incomplete.

CDR1 SGHRS and CDR2 YFSETQ come from the germline V gene. The CDR3 loop spans 14 amino acids. Trimming cost V 4 bases and J 4 bases, with 14 bases left between them. Profiled with immunoSEQ multiplex PCR; TCRdb holds only in-frame clones, not every one. The sample consists of approximately 2.5 million clones, around nine tenths of them appearing once. The origin of this receptor is a young man in good health. The chain has TRBV5-1 and TRBJ2-5; possibly TRBD1 or TRBD2 for D (5 bases each). Sequenced sample: naive CD4+ T cells sorted from blood. The subset denotes: CD45RA+ positively selected. For the CDR3, the DNA is TGCGCCAGCAGCCCCTCGAAGGGACGAGAGACCCAGTACTTC. Amino acid sequence: CASSPSKGRETQYF.